The 8 T cell receptor beta chains reported below all come from one sample, sequenced in a study of identical twins. TCRdb reprocessed the 5' RACE reads with MiXCR, giving one entry per CDR3 protein. The sample has roughly 720,000 distinct CDR3 sequences; 15% to 20% are singletons. The same data also went into a second study, on T cells expressing NK-cell markers.

Sequenced: PBMCs. These receptors were obtained from a woman younger than 30 in good health.

This chain links TRBV5-6 with TRBJ2-2; either TRBD1 or TRBD2 may fit D (5 bases each). The CDR3 is 18 amino acids. Trimming removed 0 bases at V and 3 bases at J, with 18 bases between. Per the germline V gene, CDR1 is SGHDT and CDR2 is YYEEEE. CDR3 nucleotide sequence: TGTGCCAGCAGCTTGGCCTTATCTGAGGGGACCTACACCGGGGAGCTGTTTTTT. Translating gives CASSLALSEGTYTGELFF. The full variable domain, rest sourced from reference TRBV5-6 and TRBJ2-2, is DAGVTQSPTHLIKTRGQQVTLRCSPKSGHDTVSWYQQALGQGPQFIFQYYEEEERQRGNFPDRFSGHQFPNYSSELNVNALLLGDSALYLCASSLALSEGTYTGELFFGEGSRLTVL.

This clonotype was observed a few times. This chain connects TRBV27 to TRBJ1-4; D remains ambiguous. Germline values: CDR1 MNHEY, CDR2 SMNVEV (reference sequence). Deletions cut 3 bases from V and 8 bases from J, with 10 bases between. This CDR3 comprises 13 residues. CDR3 in amino acids: CASSFVYGEKLFF. DNA of the CDR3: TGTGCCAGCAGTTTCGTTTACGGCGAAAAACTGTTTTTT.

This clonotype was seen a handful of times. The chain combines TRBV25-1 with TRBJ2-3; 7 nucleotides match TRBD2. The V segment lost 3 bases and the J segment 0 bases; nucleotides outside the gene matches: 15. The CDR3 covers 19 residues. The germline V gene encodes CDR1 MGHDK and CDR2 SYGVNS. CDR3 sequence reads: CASSEDAGAPLLSTDTQYF. DNA for the CDR3: TGTGCCAGCAGTGAGGACGCGGGAGCCCCCCTCTTAAGCACAGATACGCAGTATTTT. Looking up the rest from reference TRBV25-1 and TRBJ2-3 gives the full variable domain: EADIYQTPRYLVIGTGKKITLECSQTMGHDKMYWYQQDPGMELHLIHYSYGVNSTEKGDLSSESTVSRIRTEHFPLTLESARPSHTSQYLCASSEDAGAPLLSTDTQYFGPGTRLTVL.

This clonotype has only a few counts. The chain uses TRBV12-3 or TRBV12-4 and TRBJ2-7, with a possible D match to TRBD1 (6 bases). This CDR3 is built from 13 residues. Between the trimmed V and J ends, which lost 8 bases and 2 bases, there was a span of 13 bases. For the CDR3, the DNA is TGTGCCAGCGGAGGTGGGGGCCCCTACGAGCAGTACTTC. Amino acid sequence: CASGGGGPYEQYF.

J is TRBJ2-7 and V is TRBV4-3, with a weak D call TRBD1 (5 bases). Per the germline V gene, CDR1 is LGHNA and CDR2 is YSLEER. Deletions cut 0 bases from V and 0 bases from J, with 9 bases between. The CDR3 spans 15 residues. In DNA, the CDR3 is TGCGCCAGCAGCCAAGATAGGGGATACTCCTACGAGCAGTACTTC. Protein product: CASSQDRGYSYEQYF.

This clonotype was detected a few times. The V gene is TRBV10-3, the J gene TRBJ2-2; 9 nucleotides match TRBD1. The CDR3 has 15 residues. Per the germline V gene, CDR1 is ENHRY and CDR2 is SYGVKD. After removal of 7 bases from V and 3 bases from J, the junction contained 6 bases not matched to a gene. CDR3 nucleotides: TGTGCCATCACGGGGACAGGGAAGGACACCGGGGAGCTGTTTTTT. As protein: CAITGTGKDTGELFF.

V is TRBV7-3 and J is TRBJ1-1; 7 nucleotides agree with TRBD1. In germline, CDR1 is SGHTA, CDR2 FQGTGA. With 7 bases clipped from V and 1 base from J, the junction kept 9 bases outside the gene matches. CDR3 size: 15 residues. The CDR3 DNA sequence: TGTGCCAGCACGGACAGGTTCGGTTCGAACACTGAAGCTTTCTTT. This gives the protein CASTDRFGSNTEAFF.

This chain links TRBV5-1 with TRBJ1-6, with unresolved D. Germline-derived CDR1 and CDR2 are SGHRS and YFSETQ. The CDR3 runs 15 residues. Trimming shortened V by 0 bases and J by 5 bases, and 9 bases separated the two germline ends. The CDR3 coding sequence is TGCGCCAGCAGCTTGGGTCATAAAGATAATTCACCCCTCCACTTT. It yields the protein CASSLGHKDNSPLHF.